Listed here is a single T cell receptor beta chain. No antigen is known for it. PCR was performed a second time for roughly 6 to 12 cycles using a sample-barcoded 5' primer and a J-beta primer mix. TCRdb reprocessed the 5' RACE reads with MiXCR, giving one entry per CDR3 protein. This sample yields 550,000 to 650,000 distinct CDR3 sequences, of which 25% to 35% are seen a single time; roughly 3.5% belongs to the top ten. These data are taken from a study of blood T cells in healthy people across ages. Study results and limitations: Age advanced and TCR beta diversity per million T cells fell, roughly linearly.

In germline, CDR1 is ENHRY, CDR2 SYGVKD. The CDR3 has 15 amino acids. V shed 6 bases and J 4 bases; nucleotides not matched to a gene: 11. The same specimen was also included in a second study, on T cells of mothers and their children.

Sequencing was carried out using blood. The chain combines TRBV10-3 with TRBJ2-5, with 7 bases lining up with TRBD2. The source of this sequence is a boy between 2 and 10 years old in good health. The CDR3 spells CAISSGVGGRETQYF. CDR3 DNA sequence: TGTGCCATCAGCTCGGGGGTGGGCGGGAGAGAGACCCAGTACTTC.